What follows is one TCR beta chain and its context. Its antigen is unidentified. These data are taken from a study of cytomegalovirus exposure and HLA in healthy donors. This CDR3 has 14 amino acids. The study, taken as a whole, reports: Researchers had no immune exposure information except CMV serostatus available. Associated with cytomegalovirus, according to the listing, were some 180 TCR beta chains. Sequences of the TCR beta chain were said to predict the HLA-A and HLA-B alleles of most subjects accurately.

Everyone who donated was a healthy bone marrow donor. PCR employed 60 Vbeta and 13 Jbeta primers. Sequencing used immunoSEQ multiplex PCR; TCRdb keeps in-frame clones, though not all of them. The data contain about 200,000 clones, around four fifths of them singletons. The sequenced sample was PBMCs. This TCR came from a woman in her thirties or forties in good health and CMV-seronegative. The chain couples TRBV21-1 to TRBJ1-2. TRBV21-1 has pseudogene status. The CDR3 DNA sequence: TGTGCCAGCAGCCCTCAAGCGGCAGCCTATGGCTACACCTTC. It specifies CASSPQAAAYGYTF.